The source of this T cell receptor (beta chain) is a study of cytomegalovirus exposure and HLA in healthy donors. Study-level results: Upon later analysis, HLA-associated TCR beta chains proved more clonally expanded than other, equally common chains. The only immune exposure information that was available was CMV serostatus. Association of a missense DCLRE1C variant with TCR beta V- and J-gene trimming was reported in a later analysis.

Germline lookup yields CDR1 MNHNY and CDR2 SVGAGI (reference sequence). V lost 6 bases, J lost 3 bases, and 7 bases stayed unmatched. The CDR3 covers 14 residues. In nominal health when sampled, donors likely had unrecorded immune exposures nonetheless. A multiplex PCR was run with 60 Vbeta primers and 13 Jbeta primers. Data came from immunoSEQ multiplex PCR; TCRdb stores just in-frame clones and leaves some out. The sample holds 250,000 or so clones; more than 70% are singletons and the top ten take around 1.2%. This clone occurred a few times. No antigen is known for it. This sequence originates from a human donor in good health. The sample consisted of PBMCs. The V gene is TRBV6-6, the J gene TRBJ2-7; 8 bases map to TRBD1. CDR3 bases: TGTGCCAGCAGATTACAGGGGGTACGCTACGAGCAGTACTTC. Amino acids: CASRLQGVRYEQYF.